The TCR beta chain under discussion was sequenced for a study of blood T cell repertoires in COVID-19. Study details: Samples taken during acute and convalescent COVID-19 were collected in the United States, Italy and Spain.

Using immunoSEQ multiplex PCR, the repertoire was profiled, and TCRdb retains in-frame clones only, with some absent. The sample includes approximately 210,000 clones, 80% to 90% of them seen just once. The CDR3 has 16 amino acids. The germline gives CDR1 MNHEY, CDR2 SMNVEV (reference sequence). V shed 4 bases, J shed 2 bases, and the junction held 9 bases outside the gene matches. The genes are TRBV27 and TRBJ2-7, with TRBD2 matching over 9 bases. This sequence originates from a man aged 50-60 years with COVID-19, enrolled during active disease. The sequenced sample consisted of peripheral blood. The DNA for the CDR3 is TGTGCCAGCAGTTCACCCAGCGGGAGGAACACCTACGAGCAGTACTTC. This gives the protein CASSSPSGRNTYEQYF.